Each of the 5 T cell receptor beta chains below was sequenced from the same sample in a study of T cells after posttransplantation cyclophosphamide. Data came from immunoSEQ multiplex PCR; TCRdb stores just in-frame clones and leaves some out. The sample lists more than 4,000 clones, approximately 61% occurring once. Material: memory CD8+ T cells sorted from blood. The receptors here all came from a woman aged 60 to 75 in good health, CMV-negative, and a related stem cell transplant donor.

This rearrangement joins TRBV28 to TRBJ2-7; D possibly corresponds to TRBD2 (5 bases). V gave up 5 bases and J gave up 3 bases, with 14 bases separating them. The CDR3 has 14 residues. Per germline, CDR1 MDHEN and CDR2 SYDVKM. The CDR3 DNA is TGTGCCAGCAGTACCGGACTTTCCCGCTACGAGCAGTACTTC. Encoded protein: CASSTGLSRYEQYF. The full variable domain, in which reference TRBV28 and TRBJ2-7 provide the parts outside the CDR3, is DVKVTQSSRYLVKRTGEKVFLECVQDMDHENMFWYRQDPGLGLRLIYFSYDVKMKEKGDIPEGYSVSREKKERFSLILESASTNQTSMYLCASSTGLSRYEQYFGPGTRLTVT.

The genes are TRBV6-4 and TRBJ1-5, with TRBD1 matching over 7 bases. CDR1 is MRHNA, CDR2 SNTAGT, per germline. This CDR3 is 13 amino acids long. V shed 10 bases, J shed 5 bases, and the junction held 8 bases outside the gene matches. CDR3 nucleotides: TGTGCCACCGCGGACAGGTTCGATCAGCCCCAGCATTTT. This encodes CATADRFDQPQHF.

This sequence joins TRBV11-3 and TRBJ1-2, with 8 bases aligning to TRBD1. Germline CDR1 and CDR2: SGHNT and YENEEA. Germline trimming cut 3 bases from V and 6 bases from J; bases unmatched to any gene: 3. The CDR3 extends over 13 amino acids. DNA for the CDR3: TGTGCCAGCAGCTTGGGGACAGGAGATGGCTACACCTTC. Encoded protein: CASSLGTGDGYTF.

V and J are TRBV19 and TRBJ2-3; TRBD2 aligns across 12 bases. J lost 4 bases, V lost 5 bases, and 7 bases had no gene match. Germline lookup yields CDR1 LNHDA and CDR2 SQIVND (reference sequence). CDR3 length: 16 amino acids. CDR3 protein: CASSGGLAGMADTQYF. CDR3 bases: TGTGCCAGTAGTGGGGGACTAGCGGGCATGGCAGATACGCAGTATTTT.

The count of this clone is one. This chain uses TRBV11-2 with TRBJ2-7; D remains unclear. Germline values: CDR1 SGHAT, CDR2 FQNNGV. V lost 4 bases to trimming and J lost 2 bases, with 9 bases between them. The CDR3 contains 13 residues. CDR3 protein: CASSYQNTYEQYF. CDR3 bases: TGTGCCAGCAGCTACCAGAATACCTACGAGCAGTACTTC.